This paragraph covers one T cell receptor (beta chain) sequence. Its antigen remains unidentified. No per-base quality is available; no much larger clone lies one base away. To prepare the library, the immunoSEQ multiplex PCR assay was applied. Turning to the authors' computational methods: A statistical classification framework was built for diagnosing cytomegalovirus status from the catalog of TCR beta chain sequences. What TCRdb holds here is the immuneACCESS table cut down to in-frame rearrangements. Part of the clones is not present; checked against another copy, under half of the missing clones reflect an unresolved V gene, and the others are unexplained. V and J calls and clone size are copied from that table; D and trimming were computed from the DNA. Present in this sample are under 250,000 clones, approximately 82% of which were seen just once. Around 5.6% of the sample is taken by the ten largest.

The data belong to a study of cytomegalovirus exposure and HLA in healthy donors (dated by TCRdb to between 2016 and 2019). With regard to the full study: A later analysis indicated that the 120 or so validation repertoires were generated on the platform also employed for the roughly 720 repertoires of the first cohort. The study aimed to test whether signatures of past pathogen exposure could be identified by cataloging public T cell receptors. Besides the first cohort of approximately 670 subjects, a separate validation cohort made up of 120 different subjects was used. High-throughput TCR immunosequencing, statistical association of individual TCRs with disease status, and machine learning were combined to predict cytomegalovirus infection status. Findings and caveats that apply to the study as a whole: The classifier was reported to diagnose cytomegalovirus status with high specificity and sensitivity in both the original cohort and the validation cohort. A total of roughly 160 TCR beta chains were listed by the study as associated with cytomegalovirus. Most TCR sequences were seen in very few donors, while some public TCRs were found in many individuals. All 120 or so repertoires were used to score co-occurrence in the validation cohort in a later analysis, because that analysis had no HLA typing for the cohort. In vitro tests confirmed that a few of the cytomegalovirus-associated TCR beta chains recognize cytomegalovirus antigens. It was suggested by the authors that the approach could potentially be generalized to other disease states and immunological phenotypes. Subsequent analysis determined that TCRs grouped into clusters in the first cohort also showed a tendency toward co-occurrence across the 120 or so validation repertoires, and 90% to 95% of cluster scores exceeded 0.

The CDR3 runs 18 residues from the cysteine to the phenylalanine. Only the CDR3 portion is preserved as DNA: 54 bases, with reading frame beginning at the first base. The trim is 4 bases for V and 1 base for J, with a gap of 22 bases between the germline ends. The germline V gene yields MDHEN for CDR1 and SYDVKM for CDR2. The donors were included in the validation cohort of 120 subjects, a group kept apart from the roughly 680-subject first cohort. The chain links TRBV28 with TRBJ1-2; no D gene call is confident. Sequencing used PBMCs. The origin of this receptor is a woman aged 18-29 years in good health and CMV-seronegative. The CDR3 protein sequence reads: CASSWARASGTDNYGYTF. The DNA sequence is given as TGTGCCAGCAGTTGGGCCCGGGCCTCGGGTACGGATAACTATGGCTACACCTTC.